The text below deals with one T cell receptor beta chain. These data belong to a study of blood T cell repertoires in COVID-19. Across the whole study: Acute and convalescent COVID-19 specimens originated in the United States, Italy and Spain. PBMCs, B-cell-depleted T cells, or T cells were the source of the cDNA or gDNA that made up the material.

CDR1 MNHEY and CDR2 SVGEGT come from the germline V gene. Between the trimmed V and J ends, which lost 2 bases and 7 bases, there was a span of 11 bases. The CDR3 is made up of 13 amino acids. Original handling: Estimation of nucleated cell counts was performed using reference gene primer amplification. This table comes from immunoSEQ multiplex PCR, and its TCRdb copy is limited to in-frame clones, with some not included. From that table come the V and J calls and clone size; the DNA was used to work out D and trimming. The sample carries tens of thousands of clones, 82% recorded once. Sample: peripheral blood. This sequence originates from a human donor in a cohort sampled during active COVID-19. This chain joins TRBV6-2 or TRBV6-3 and TRBJ1-2; a possible D gene is TRBD1 (6 bases). The CDR3 bases are TGTGCCAGCAGTTACCAGGGGAGTTTTGGCTACACCTTC. It translates to CASSYQGSFGYTF.